Presented here are 5 T cell receptor beta chains from one specimen sequenced in a study of CD8 T cells in Susac syndrome. Reverse transcription of roughly 0.5 to 1 ug RNA used random hexamers. TCRdb independently ran MiXCR on the immunoSEQ multiplex PCR reads; one entry per CDR3 protein. The sample lists around 110,000 distinct CDR3 sequences; over 90% were seen once. Source material: CD8+ T cells from PBMCs. These receptors originate from a human donor with Susac syndrome.

The chain uses TRBV20-1 and TRBJ1-3; D is unresolved. Germline V gives CDR1 DFQATT, CDR2 SNEGSKA (reference sequence). V lost 6 bases and J lost 9, with 12 bases in between. The CDR3 runs 11 residues. The CDR3 spells CSALLVGTIYF. The DNA for the CDR3 is TGCAGTGCCCTCCTCGTCGGCACCATATATTTT.

The rearrangement joins TRBV21-1 to TRBJ2-3; the table's D call, TRBD1, has no DNA check behind it. TRBV21-1 is a pseudogene locus. This CDR3 region has 20 residues. CDR3 DNA: TGTGCCAGCAAAGACCCACGTGGGACAGGGGACAGACCAAGCACAGATACGCAGTATTTT. Amino acids: CASKDPRGTGDRPSTDTQYF.

Only one count was recorded for this clonotype. The chain employs TRBV9 and TRBJ1-2; 8 positions agree with TRBD1. V lost 3 bases, J lost 2 bases, and 0 bases stayed unmatched. This CDR3 is built from 13 residues. CDR1 and CDR2 (germline): SGDLS, YYNGEE. CDR3: CASSAGGNYGYTF. The DNA for the CDR3 is TGTGCCAGCAGCGCAGGGGGCAACTATGGCTACACCTTC.

The V and J genes are TRBV20-1 and TRBJ2-1; D call uncertain. Trimming left V 2 bases short and J 2 bases short, with 7 bases between. CDR1 and CDR2 (germline): DFQATT, SNEGSKA (reference sequence). The CDR3 sequence is 13 residues long. CDR3 bases: TGCAGTGCTAGACGAAAGGCCTACAATGAGCAGTTCTTC. The encoded protein is CSARRKAYNEQFF.

V gene TRBV19 combines with J gene TRBJ1-5; D not resolved. Germline V gene lookup returns CDR1 LNHDA and CDR2 SQIVND (reference sequence). The CDR3 totals 13 residues. V lost 3 bases, J lost 1 base, and 4 bases lay in between. The CDR3 loop reads CASSMVSNQPQHF. CDR3 bases: TGTGCCAGTAGTATGGTGAGCAATCAGCCCCAGCATTTT.